These 8 T cell receptor beta chains were sequenced from one sample in a study of beta chain features in type 1 diabetes. Their cognate antigens are unknown. Study-wide results and limits: All four CD4+ subsets from Type 1 diabetes patients carried moderately but significantly shorter TCRB CDR3s.

The investigators reverse transcribed all of the isolated RNA, so they sequenced expressed TCRB transcripts. Some clones are missing from TCRdb's copy, which holds only in-frame ones; the method was immunoSEQ multiplex PCR. The table records 25,000 to 30,000 clones, less than 70% of them present only once. The sample comprised Tregs from blood. These receptors came from a young woman with type 1 diabetes.

This chain joins TRBV7-2 and TRBJ2-1; 7 bases map to TRBD2. The J segment lost 5 bases and the V segment lost 7 bases, leaving 8 bases of the junction unmatched. In germline, CDR1 is SGHTA, CDR2 FQGNSA. The CDR3 runs 14 residues. CDR3 nucleotide sequence: TGTGCCAGCATGGTGGGAGGGAGGGACAATGAGCAGTTCTTC. Translation: CASMVGGRDNEQFF.

The chain couples TRBV18 to TRBJ1-4, with D possibly matching TRBD1 (6 bases). Trimming shortened V by 4 bases and J by 3 bases, and 12 bases separated the two germline ends. Per germline, CDR1 KGHSH and CDR2 LQKENI. The CDR3 is made up of 15 amino acids. CDR3 in amino acids: CASSQNRAPNEKLFF. For the CDR3, the DNA is TGTGCCAGCTCACAAAACAGGGCTCCTAATGAAAAACTGTTTTTT. Complete variable domain (other parts from reference TRBV18 and TRBJ1-4): NAGVMQNPRHLVRRRGQEARLRCSPMKGHSHVYWYRQLPEEGLKFMVYLQKENIIDESGMPKERFSAEFPKEGPSILRIQQVVRGDSAAYFCASSQNRAPNEKLFFGSGTQLSVL.

This chain connects TRBV7-2 to TRBJ2-5, with 9 bases fitting TRBD2. This CDR3 contains 16 residues. Germline lookup yields CDR1 SGHTA and CDR2 FQGNSA. Trimming removed 11 bases from V and 7 bases from J; junction bases left unmatched: 20. The chain's CDR3 is CASEDRRGGRGVTQYF. Here the CDR3 DNA reads TGTGCCTCAGAGGATAGGCGGGGGGGCCGTGGAGTGACCCAGTACTTC.

This clone was picked up a small number of times. The chain joins TRBV10-3 to TRBJ1-1; 11 bases fit TRBD1. Per the germline V gene, CDR1 is ENHRY and CDR2 is SYGVKD. J was trimmed by 8 bases and V by 3 bases; bases with no gene match: 2. The CDR3 spans 13 residues. CDR3 region: CAISDGQGAEAFF. DNA for the CDR3: TGTGCCATCAGTGACGGACAGGGGGCCGAAGCTTTCTTT.

The V call is TRBV6-5, the J call TRBJ2-5; D might be TRBD1 (6 bases). This CDR3 has 14 residues. V shed 3 bases and J shed 2 bases, with 10 bases lying between them. Germline CDR1 and CDR2: MNHEY and SVGAGI. The CDR3 loop reads CASSYVTGQETQYF. The CDR3 bases are TGTGCCAGCAGTTATGTCACAGGGCAAGAGACCCAGTACTTC.

The rearrangement joins TRBV7-8 to TRBJ2-1; 10 nucleotides match TRBD1. The CDR3 is made up of 14 amino acids. J was trimmed by 4 bases and V by 5 bases; bases with no gene match: 2. CDR1 is SGHVS and CDR2 is FQNEAQ in the germline V gene. The chain's CDR3 is CASSRDRGYNEQFF. As DNA, the CDR3 is TGTGCCAGCAGCCGGGACAGGGGTTACAATGAGCAGTTCTTC.

This clone was observed a single time. CDR3 amino acids: CASVGTGGTLRNEKLFF. CDR3 sequence (DNA): TGTGCCAGCGTGGGGACAGGGGGAACCTTGAGAAATGAAAAACTGTTTTTT. The rearrangement uses TRBV7-9 and TRBJ1-4; 11 positions match TRBD1. Trimming cost V 8 bases and J 5 bases; bases outside gene matches: 13. Germline V gives CDR1 SEHNR, CDR2 FQNEAQ (reference sequence). The CDR3 is made up of 17 amino acids. The whole variable domain, remainder taken from reference TRBV7-9 and TRBJ1-4, is DTGVSQNPRHKITKRGQNVTFRCDPISEHNRLYWYRQTLGQGPEFLTYFQNEAQLEKSRLLSDRFSAERPKGSFSTLEIQRTEQGDSAMYLCASVGTGGTLRNEKLFFGSGTQLSVL.

The V and J genes are TRBV6-6 and TRBJ2-7; TRBD1 is a possible D gene (5 bases). Germline lookup yields CDR1 MNHNY and CDR2 SVGAGI (reference sequence). CDR3 length: 14 amino acids. The V end was cut by 0 bases, the J end by 5 bases, with 11 bases between. This chain's CDR3 is CASSYSKGYNEQYF. The CDR3 DNA sequence: TGTGCCAGCAGTTACTCGAAGGGGTACAACGAGCAGTACTTC.